The 27 T cell receptor beta chains in this list originate from one sample, sequenced in a study of blood T cells in healthy people across ages. Primers used in a second PCR of roughly 7 to 11 cycles were a sample-barcoded 5' primer and a J-beta primer mix. Each CDR3 protein is one row after TCRdb ran MiXCR on the 5' RACE reads. Of roughly 560,000 distinct CDR3 sequences detected, around 24% appear once; the ten largest clones hold approximately 8.7%. This sample was shared with a second study, whose subject was T cells of mothers and their children.

Sample: blood. The receptors shown here come from a boy aged 5-17 years in good health.

J is TRBJ2-7 and V is TRBV7-9; D is perhaps TRBD1 (6 bases). The germline gives CDR1 SEHNR, CDR2 FQNEAQ (reference sequence). CDR3 length: 15 residues. V was shortened by 6 bases and J by 1 base, with 16 bases between the two germline ends. The CDR3 coding sequence is TGTGCCAGCAGTCGATTACGGGACAAGTCCTACGAGCAGTACTTC. It encodes CASSRLRDKSYEQYF. The full variable domain, completed using reference TRBV7-9 and TRBJ2-7, is DTGVSQNPRHKITKRGQNVTFRCDPISEHNRLYWYRQTLGQGPEFLTYFQNEAQLEKSRLLSDRFSAERPKGSFSTLEIQRTEQGDSAMYLCASSRLRDKSYEQYFGPGTRLTVT.

The rearrangement links TRBV6-2 or TRBV6-3 to TRBJ2-3; unclear D gene. Per germline, CDR1 MNHEY and CDR2 SVGEGT. The CDR3 runs 14 residues. The V end lost 2 bases, the J end lost 4 bases, and 10 bases lay between the germline ends. The CDR3 is CASSYPRSADTQYF. In DNA, the CDR3 is TGTGCCAGCAGTTACCCCAGGTCGGCAGATACGCAGTATTTT.

This clonotype has only a few counts. The chain links TRBV4-3 to TRBJ2-7; TRBD1 might be the D (5 bases). Trimming removed 1 base from V and 2 bases from J, with 12 bases in between. Germline V gene lookup returns CDR1 LGHNA and CDR2 YSLEER. The CDR3 runs 15 residues. DNA of the CDR3: TGCGCCAGCAGCCAAGTCCGTAGGGGCGCCTACGAGCAGTACTTC. Protein: CASSQVRRGAYEQYF.

This sequence joins TRBV28 and TRBJ1-5; a weak D match, TRBD1 (6 bases). This CDR3 has 15 residues. Trimming shortened V by 7 bases and J by 5 bases, and 18 bases separated the two germline ends. Germline lookup yields CDR1 MDHEN and CDR2 SYDVKM. CDR3 coding DNA: TGTGCCAGCATTCCGGCAGGGGTGGTGGATCAGCCCCAGCATTTT. This translates into CASIPAGVVDQPQHF.

This chain links TRBV7-2 with TRBJ2-7; 10 bases map to TRBD2. This CDR3 region has 17 residues. V dropped 2 bases and J dropped 1; count of bases not matched to a gene: 8. The V gene's germline CDR1 is SGHTA and CDR2 FQGNSA. CDR3 residues: CASSLRASGRPSYEQYF. CDR3 in DNA: TGTGCCAGCAGCTTACGGGCTAGCGGGAGACCGTCCTACGAGCAGTACTTC.

This clonotype was counted a few times. The V gene is TRBV29-1, the J gene TRBJ2-1; D not resolved. Germline lookup yields CDR1 SQVTM and CDR2 ANQGSEA. CDR3 length: 12 amino acids. The ends were cut back, 1 base at V and 10 bases at J, with 11 bases in the middle. CDR3 protein: CSVEVKLREQFF. CDR3 DNA: TGCAGCGTTGAAGTTAAGCTACGGGAGCAGTTCTTC.

This chain joins TRBV6-1 and TRBJ2-1; D is unclear. V shed 9 bases and J shed 1 base, with 10 bases lying between them. Germline V gene lookup returns CDR1 MNHNS and CDR2 SASEGT. This CDR3 is 13 amino acids long. The CDR3: CASREVSYNEQFF. The DNA of the CDR3 is TGTGCCAGTCGCGAGGTTTCCTACAATGAGCAGTTCTTC.

The V gene is TRBV12-3 or TRBV12-4, the J gene TRBJ2-7, with D possibly being TRBD1 (6 bases). V was trimmed by 7 bases and J by 5 bases, leaving 18 bases between them. The CDR3 extends over 14 amino acids. The CDR3 DNA reads TGTGCCAGCACTCCTACCTCGACAGGTCACGAGCAGTACTTC. Amino acids: CASTPTSTGHEQYF.

The V and J genes are TRBV4-2 and TRBJ1-1, with D possibly matching TRBD1 (6 bases). The CDR3 runs to 17 residues. The V and J ends lost 0 bases and 3 bases respectively, with 17 bases between them. Per germline, CDR1 LGHNA and CDR2 YNFKEQ. Here the CDR3 DNA reads TGTGCCAGCAGCCAAGACTACGGGGGCGGGGGAGACACTGAAGCTTTCTTT. Residues: CASSQDYGGGGDTEAFF.

This clonotype came up a few times. The CDR3 DNA reads as TGTGCCAGTAGTCCCGACAGGGGGACCTACAATGAGCAGTTCTTC. This encodes CASSPDRGTYNEQFF. The rearrangement links TRBV19 to TRBJ2-1, with 9 bases fitting TRBD1. V shed 5 bases, J shed 2 bases, and the junction held 4 bases outside the gene matches. CDR1 and CDR2 (germline): LNHDA, SQIVND (reference sequence). The CDR3 length is 15 residues.

This clonotype has just a few counts. The chain recombines TRBV20-1 with TRBJ2-7; D is unresolved. Germline CDR1 DFQATT, CDR2 SNEGSKA (reference sequence). The V end was cut by 6 bases, the J end by 0 bases, with 12 bases between. This CDR3 is 13 amino acids long. The CDR3 sequence: CSARKTNSYEQYF. The CDR3, as DNA: TGCAGTGCACGGAAGACCAACTCCTACGAGCAGTACTTC.

This clonotype occurred a few times. The genes are TRBV9 and TRBJ2-3, with D unresolved. The CDR3 contains 13 residues. Looked up from germline, CDR1 is SGDLS and CDR2 is YYNGEE. V lost 7 bases, J lost 7 bases, and 16 bases lay in between. The CDR3 DNA reads as TGTGCCAGCCAGGCCACGTCCTCTTATACGCAGTATTTT. As protein: CASQATSSYTQYF.

The chain's CDR3 is CASRWAGRSSYNEQFF. CDR3 DNA: TGTGCCAGCAGGTGGGCGGGGCGGAGCTCCTACAATGAGCAGTTCTTC. The chain uses TRBV7-8 and TRBJ2-1, with D possibly being TRBD2 (6 bases). V lost 6 bases and J lost 0, with 15 bases in between. The length of the CDR3 is 16 residues. CDR1 is SGHVS, CDR2 FQNEAQ, per germline.

J is TRBJ1-5 and V is TRBV28; a weak D match, TRBD1 (5 bases). CDR3 size: 13 residues. V was cut by 5 bases and J by 8 bases, with 13 bases left in between. Germline V gene lookup returns CDR1 MDHEN and CDR2 SYDVKM. The CDR3 coding sequence is TGTGCCAGCAGTCTGGGACGGAGGGAGCCCCAGCATTTT. Residues: CASSLGRREPQHF.

The rearrangement uses TRBV20-1 and TRBJ1-5; D remains ambiguous. The CDR3 extends over 12 amino acids. Germline CDR1 reads DFQATT; CDR2 reads SNEGSKA (reference sequence). Trimming removed 6 bases from V and 0 bases from J, with 6 bases in between. The CDR3 spells CSALFSNQPQHF. CDR3 DNA: TGCAGTGCCCTTTTTAGCAATCAGCCCCAGCATTTT.

This clonotype has more than one count but fewer than ten. The CDR3 protein is CASSSLAGPTGEQYF. DNA of the CDR3: TGTGCCAGCAGCTCTCTAGCGGGGCCTACAGGGGAGCAGTACTTC. The chain couples TRBV7-2 to TRBJ2-7, with 9 nucleotides matching TRBD2. The V and J ends lost 4 bases and 7 bases, in that order; junction bases with no gene match: 11. Per the germline V gene, CDR1 is SGHTA and CDR2 is FQGNSA. The CDR3 covers 15 residues. The entire variable domain, with the rest obtained from reference TRBV7-2 and TRBJ2-7, is as follows: GAGVSQSPSNKVTEKGKDVELRCDPISGHTALYWYRQSLGQGLEFLIYFQGNSAPDKSGLPSDRFSAERTGGSVSTLTIQRTQQEDSAVYLCASSSLAGPTGEQYFGPGTRLTVT.

The V and J genes are TRBV7-2 and TRBJ1-2; D remains ambiguous. The germline V gene encodes CDR1 SGHTA and CDR2 FQGNSA. This CDR3 is 14 amino acids long. V lost 1 base to trimming and J lost 2 bases, with 8 bases between them. CDR3 loop: CASSLGRINYGYTF. The CDR3 DNA reads TGTGCCAGCAGCTTAGGACGGATAAACTATGGCTACACCTTC.

The V gene is TRBV5-1, the J gene TRBJ2-1; 7 bases are a match to TRBD1. Germline CDR1 and CDR2: SGHRS and YFSETQ. The CDR3 runs to 14 residues. Germline trimming cut 6 bases from V and 7 bases from J; bases unmatched to any gene: 10. CDR3 nucleotide sequence: TGCGCCAGCAAAGAGACAGGGCTTTGGAATGAGCAGTTCTTC. Protein: CASKETGLWNEQFF.

This clonotype was detected only a few times. The gene calls are TRBV12-3 or TRBV12-4 and TRBJ1-1, with 9 bases aligning to TRBD1. The CDR3 extends over 17 amino acids. After removal of 5 bases from V and 5 bases from J, the junction contained 15 bases not matched to a gene. The CDR3 DNA is TGTGCCAGCAGTCGACACAACCCGGGACAGGGCTGGACTGAAGCTTTCTTT. Its translation is CASSRHNPGQGWTEAFF.

This clonotype occurred a few times. The rearrangement uses TRBV28 and TRBJ2-5; unclear D gene. CDR1 is MDHEN and CDR2 is SYDVKM in the germline V gene. This CDR3 region has 13 residues. Trimming took off 3 bases at V and 5 bases at J, with 10 bases between the two ends. Here the CDR3 DNA reads TGTGCCAGCAGTTTGACGAACGCCGAGACCCAGTACTTC. Translated: CASSLTNAETQYF.

Only one count was recorded for this clonotype. This chain links TRBV7-3 with TRBJ2-5, with D perhaps matching TRBD2 (7 bases). Germline V gene sequence: CDR1 SGHTA, CDR2 FQGTGA. The CDR3 covers 15 residues. V lost 1 base and J 6 bases, leaving 15 bases between the germline ends. This CDR3 is CASSLSGGKEKTQYF. The CDR3 DNA is TGTGCCAGCAGCTTAAGCGGGGGCAAAGAAAAGACCCAGTACTTC.

Only a few counts were recorded for this clonotype. V usage is TRBV5-1 and J usage is TRBJ2-3; 9 positions match TRBD2. CDR3 length: 15 amino acids. V shed 0 bases, J shed 3 bases, and the junction held 2 bases outside the gene matches. The V gene's germline CDR1 is SGHRS and CDR2 YFSETQ. This chain's CDR3 is CASSLEGLATDTQYF. For the CDR3, the DNA is TGCGCCAGCAGCTTGGAGGGACTAGCAACAGATACGCAGTATTTT.

This clonotype has a count of ten or more. This chain connects TRBV4-3 to TRBJ2-5; the match to TRBD2 covers 8 bases. This CDR3 contains 15 residues. The V segment lost 1 base and the J segment 3 bases; nucleotides outside the gene matches: 4. CDR1 and CDR2 from the germline V gene are LGHNA and YSLEER. The CDR3 nucleotides read TGCGCCAGCAGCCAAGGGGTCGGGGGGGAAGAGACCCAGTACTTC. It codes for CASSQGVGGEETQYF.

At least ten counts were recorded for this clonotype. At one of its ends the junction is not consistent with the germline gene, which may arise from a read error. The chain combines TRBV4-3 with TRBJ2-1; 9 bases match TRBD2. The CDR3 sequence is 14 residues long. Per the germline V gene, CDR1 is LGHNA and CDR2 is YSLEER. CDR3 region: CASSPGLAYNEQFF. The DNA for the CDR3 is TGTGCCAGCAGCCCCGGACTAGCGTACAATGAGCAGTTCTTC.

This chain connects TRBV3-1 to TRBJ2-2; tentative D call: TRBD1 (6 bases). With 4 bases removed from V and 6 bases from J, the gap between germline ends came to 15 bases. The CDR3 length is 15 residues. From germline, CDR1 is LGHDT and CDR2 YNNKEL (reference sequence). This CDR3 reads CASSLGQTDAGELFF. DNA of the CDR3: TGTGCCAGCAGCCTAGGACAGACGGACGCCGGGGAGCTGTTTTTT.

This clonotype turned up a few times. This chain uses TRBV5-1 with TRBJ1-1, with D possibly matching TRBD1 (5 bases). Per germline, CDR1 SGHRS and CDR2 YFSETQ. The V end was cut by 1 base, the J end by 5 bases, with 15 bases between. The CDR3 length is 15 residues. DNA for the CDR3: TGCGCCAGCAGCTTGAAAACAGGCCTGGGTACTGAAGCTTTCTTT. Its translation: CASSLKTGLGTEAFF.

This clonotype was counted a few times. The chain is built from TRBV12-3 or TRBV12-4 and TRBJ2-1, with 9 bases lining up with TRBD2. Trimming cost V 10 bases and J 8 bases; bases outside gene matches: 21. The length of the CDR3 is 17 residues. The CDR3 DNA sequence: TGTGCCAACAGCTTACTCCGGGACGGCGGGAGGGTCGATGAGCAGTTCTTC. It yields the protein CANSLLRDGGRVDEQFF.